Each of the 6 T cell receptor beta chains below was sequenced from the same sample in a study of shared clonotypes between healthy human individuals. Sequencing used immunoSEQ multiplex PCR; TCRdb keeps in-frame clones, though not all of them. The repertoire holds more than 2,000,000 clones, with more than 85% as singletons. Sequenced input: naive CD4+ T cells from PBMCs. Stated subset: CD45RA+ positively selected. These receptors were collected from a man aged 18 to 30 in good health. Some clones in this sample may be carry-over from other donors' samples.

The V call is TRBV29-1, the J call TRBJ2-6, with D possibly matching TRBD2 (5 bases). The CDR3 totals 17 residues. Per germline, CDR1 SQVTM and CDR2 ANQGSEA. V lost 7 bases and J lost 0, with 19 bases in between. The CDR3 coding sequence is TGCAGCGCCTCGTTCGGGATGCTTCTCTCTGGGGCCAACGTCCTGACTTTC. The encoded protein is CSASFGMLLSGANVLTF.

The chain has TRBV2 and TRBJ2-4; D possibly corresponds to TRBD1 (5 bases). Germline lookup yields CDR1 SNHLY and CDR2 FYNNEI. This CDR3 has 14 residues. V lost 7 bases, J lost 0 bases, and 10 bases lay in between. This CDR3 reads CASNTGRAKNIQYF. The CDR3 DNA is TGTGCCAGCAATACAGGTCGAGCCAAAAACATTCAGTACTTC.

The rearrangement joins TRBV6-5 to TRBJ2-7; D perhaps matches TRBD1 (5 bases). This CDR3 is built from 14 residues. Germline lookup yields CDR1 MNHEY and CDR2 SVGAGI. With 2 bases removed from V and 0 bases from J, the gap between germline ends came to 8 bases. The CDR3 here is CASSYMQGSYEQYF. In DNA form, the CDR3 reads TGTGCCAGCAGTTACATGCAGGGCTCCTACGAGCAGTACTTC.

The genes are TRBV14 and TRBJ1-5, with a tentative D call TRBD1 (5 bases). In germline, CDR1 is SGHDN, CDR2 FVKESK. This CDR3 has 17 amino acids. V gave up 5 bases and J gave up 7 bases, with 24 bases separating them. Here the CDR3 reads CASSELSGTLKEQPQHF. The CDR3 region has the DNA TGTGCCAGCAGCGAACTCTCCGGGACTCTAAAGGAGCAGCCCCAGCATTTT.

The chain is built from TRBV2 and TRBJ1-5; a possible D gene is TRBD1 (5 bases). Germline V lookup: CDR1 SNHLY, CDR2 FYNNEI. Trimming removed 2 bases at V and 1 base at J, with 15 bases between. The CDR3 is made up of 17 amino acids. The CDR3 loop reads CASSEFRTPASNQPQHF. CDR3 nucleotide sequence: TGTGCCAGCAGTGAATTCAGGACACCCGCAAGCAATCAGCCCCAGCATTTT.

This clone was counted between two and nine times. V is TRBV6-1 and J is TRBJ1-4; D gene ambiguous. Germline assignment: CDR1 MNHNS and CDR2 SASEGT. The V gene lost 2 bases and the J gene lost 8 bases, with 12 bases spanning the gap. The CDR3 runs to 14 residues. For the CDR3, the DNA is TGTGCCAGCAGTGAATTTCTCGGCGGAGAAAAACTGTTTTTT. It codes for CASSEFLGGEKLFF.